Below are 24 T cell receptor beta chains sequenced from a single sample in a study of T cells in Graves' hyperthyroidism and ophthalmopathy. Amplified regions were TCR beta CDR3 sequences from RNA transcripts. Researchers ran a first-round RT-PCR on the TCR CDR3 using the HTBI primer set. Using its own MiXCR run on the multiplex PCR reads, TCRdb lists one record per CDR3 protein. The sample consists of hundreds of thousands of distinct CDR3 sequences, 35% to 40% of them appearing once. Source material: blood. Receptors originate from a man between 18 and 35 years old with Graves' hyperthyroidism.

The chain joins TRBV12-5 to TRBJ2-7, with D perhaps matching TRBD2 (5 bases). CDR1 is LGHNT and CDR2 is FRNRAP in the germline V gene. This CDR3 comprises 17 residues. CDR3 region: CASTKSGTRWSSYEQYF. DNA for the CDR3: TGTGCCAGTACCAAAAGCGGTACTCGATGGAGCTCCTACGAGCAGTACTTC.

This clonotype was seen only a few times. The CDR3 protein is CASSQLQGPGHSPLHF. CDR3 bases: TGTGCCAGCAGCCAACTTCAGGGCCCGGGACATTCACCCCTCCACTTT. This chain links TRBV9 with TRBJ1-6; D perhaps matches TRBD1 (5 bases). Germline V gene data show CDR1 as SGDLS and CDR2 as YYNGEE. CDR3 length: 16 residues. V lost 4 bases, J lost 8 bases, and 19 bases lay in between.

This clonotype occurred many times. The V call is TRBV25-1, the J call TRBJ1-1; no clear D gene. The V end was cut by 7 bases, the J end by 0 bases, with 9 bases between. Looked up from germline, CDR1 is MGHDK and CDR2 is SYGVNS. CDR3 length: 13 residues. Here the CDR3 DNA reads TGTGCCAGCAAGGTACAGATGAACACTGAAGCTTTCTTT. Translation: CASKVQMNTEAFF.

CDR3 in amino acids: CASSQGVGSIYEQYF. The CDR3 DNA sequence: TGCGCCAGCAGCCAAGGGGTCGGGAGCATTTACGAGCAGTACTTC. This chain joins TRBV4-1 and TRBJ2-7; D is possibly TRBD2 (6 bases). V lost 1 base and J 4 bases, leaving 14 bases between the germline ends. CDR3 length: 15 amino acids. Per the germline V gene, CDR1 is MGHRA and CDR2 is YSYEKL.

This clonotype was counted at least ten times. V is TRBV29-1 and J is TRBJ2-5, with D tentatively TRBD1 (5 bases). The germline gives CDR1 SQVTM, CDR2 ANQGSEA. CDR3 length: 11 amino acids. V was trimmed by 7 bases and J by 10 bases, leaving 16 bases between them. The CDR3 region has the DNA TGCAGCGGGTATGCTCAGGGTGGCCAGTACTTC. As protein: CSGYAQGGQYF.

The chain employs TRBV19 and TRBJ2-7, with a possible D match to TRBD1 (5 bases). V lost 3 bases, J lost 1 base, and 13 bases lay in between. This CDR3 is built from 15 residues. The germline V gene encodes CDR1 LNHDA and CDR2 SQIVND (reference sequence). The CDR3 DNA follows: TGTGCCAGTAGTATTAATCGGCCAGGGTCCTACGAGCAGTACTTC. Encoded protein: CASSINRPGSYEQYF.

This clonotype was counted at least ten times. The chain employs TRBV7-2 and TRBJ1-1; the D gene is possibly TRBD1 (5 bases). The CDR3 covers 12 residues. The germline V gene encodes CDR1 SGHTA and CDR2 FQGNSA. Trimming pared 5 bases from V and 6 bases from J, leaving 10 bases between. CDR3 sequence (DNA): TGTGCCAGCAGCGCGGGACTCCCTGAAGCTTTCTTT. This encodes CASSAGLPEAFF. Drawing the rest from reference TRBV7-2 and TRBJ1-1, the complete variable domain is GAGVSQSPSNKVTEKGKDVELRCDPISGHTALYWYRQSLGQGLEFLIYFQGNSAPDKSGLPSDRFSAERTGGSVSTLTIQRTQQEDSAVYLCASSAGLPEAFFGQGTRLTVV.

This chain connects TRBV2 to TRBJ1-3; weak D call: TRBD1 (5 bases). CDR3 size: 16 residues. The V gene's germline CDR1 is SNHLY and CDR2 FYNNEI. Trimming took off 2 bases at V and 0 bases at J, with 11 bases between the two ends. The CDR3 is CASSEWGSHSGNTIYF. In nucleotides, the CDR3 is TGTGCCAGCAGTGAATGGGGCAGCCACTCTGGAAACACCATATATTTT. Combining the CDR3 with reference TRBV2 and TRBJ1-3 gives the whole variable domain EPEVTQTPSHQVTQMGQEVILRCVPISNHLYFYWYRQILGQKVEFLVSFYNNEISEKSEIFDDQFSVERPDGSNFTLKIRSTKLEDSAMYFCASSEWGSHSGNTIYFGEGSWLTVV.

The genes are TRBV7-9 and TRBJ1-4; the D is unclear. Germline V lookup: CDR1 SEHNR, CDR2 FQNEAQ (reference sequence). The length of the CDR3 is 15 residues. V lost 5 bases, J lost 4 bases, and 14 bases lay in between. CDR3 bases: TGTGCCAGCAGCGGTATCGGACGGGATAATGAAAAACTGTTTTTT. Its protein product is CASSGIGRDNEKLFF.

This clonotype has ten or more counts. The rearrangement joins TRBV15 to TRBJ2-2, with D hard to call. V was trimmed by 3 bases and J by 0 bases, leaving 5 bases between them. Germline CDR1 is LNHNV and CDR2 is YYDKDF (reference sequence). The length of the CDR3 is 14 residues. The CDR3 is CATSSTTNTGELFF. CDR3 sequence (DNA): TGTGCCACCAGCAGTACAACGAACACCGGGGAGCTGTTTTTT.

This clonotype was detected only a few times. V and J are TRBV12-3 or TRBV12-4 and TRBJ2-5, with 12 bases identical to TRBD2. V shed 8 bases and J 5 bases; nucleotides not matched to a gene: 6. The CDR3 length is 14 residues. The CDR3 loop reads CASRRTSGKETQYF. CDR3 bases: TGTGCCAGCCGCAGGACTAGCGGGAAGGAGACCCAGTACTTC.

This clonotype came up many times. This chain links TRBV29-1 with TRBJ2-6; 7 bases map to TRBD2. The CDR3 covers 14 residues. V trimming: 3 bases; J trimming: 1 base; junction bases outside the gene matches: 0. The germline gives CDR1 SQVTM, CDR2 ANQGSEA. In nucleotides, the CDR3 is TGCAGCGTTGAGGGGGGGTCTGGGGCCAACGTCCTGACTTTC. Translation: CSVEGGSGANVLTF.

The rearrangement uses TRBV7-2 and TRBJ1-2; TRBD1 agrees at 8 bases. Germline CDR1 is SGHTA and CDR2 is FQGNSA. After removal of 5 bases from V and 5 bases from J, the junction contained 7 bases not matched to a gene. The CDR3 has 14 amino acids. The CDR3 reads CASSKDRGRYGYTF. The DNA for the CDR3 is TGTGCCAGCAGCAAAGACAGGGGTCGGTATGGCTACACCTTC.

The rearrangement joins TRBV4-2 to TRBJ2-7, with D perhaps TRBD2 (5 bases). The V gene's germline CDR1 is LGHNA and CDR2 YNFKEQ. The V and J ends lost 5 bases and 4 bases respectively, with 15 bases between them. CDR3 length equals 14 residues. The chain's CDR3 is CASSGTPGEYEQYF. The CDR3 DNA reads TGTGCCAGCAGCGGCACCCCCGGGGAGTACGAGCAGTACTTC.

This clonotype was recorded many times. The chain uses TRBV7-6 and TRBJ1-4, with no clear D. Trimming left V 5 bases short and J 6 bases short, with 13 bases between. CDR3 length: 14 residues. Germline V CDR1 and CDR2: SGHVS, FNYEAQ. CDR3 region: CASSHKWGDEKLFF. The DNA of the CDR3 is TGTGCCAGCAGCCATAAATGGGGTGATGAAAAACTGTTTTTT.

CDR3 amino acids: CSVVVNHGYTF. DNA of the CDR3: TGCAGCGTTGTTGTGAACCATGGCTACACCTTC. The genes are TRBV29-1 and TRBJ1-2; no clear D gene. CDR1 and CDR2 (germline): SQVTM, ANQGSEA. This CDR3 region has 11 residues. Trimming removed 4 bases at V and 6 bases at J, with 9 bases between.

Points on this clonotype: The junction does not match germline at one end; this may be a read error. The genes are TRBV10-2 and TRBJ1-2; 9 positions match TRBD1. Germline V gives CDR1 WSHSY, CDR2 SAAADI. The CDR3 is 14 amino acids. DNA of the CDR3: TGTGCCAGCTCACGACCCAGGGACAGGGCTGGCTACACCTTC. Translated, it gives CASSRPRDRAGYTF.

This rearrangement joins TRBV9 to TRBJ1-6, with D possibly being TRBD1 (6 bases). The CDR3 contains 15 residues. Trimming removed 2 bases from V and 4 bases from J, with 10 bases in between. Germline lookup yields CDR1 SGDLS and CDR2 YYNGEE. The CDR3 here is CASSVGQPYNSPLHF. The DNA of the CDR3 is TGTGCCAGCAGCGTCGGACAGCCGTATAATTCACCCCTCCACTTT.

The table lists this clonotype with a few counts. The chain links TRBV7-2 to TRBJ2-5; D might be TRBD1 or TRBD2, each matching 5 bases. With 0 bases removed from V and 6 bases from J, the gap between germline ends came to 20 bases. Germline assignment: CDR1 SGHTA and CDR2 FQGNSA. This CDR3 contains 17 residues. The DNA of the CDR3 is TGTGCCAGCAGCTTAGCTCGCCGGGACCCAACAAAACAGACCCAGTACTTC. This encodes CASSLARRDPTKQTQYF.

V gene TRBV5-1 combines with J gene TRBJ2-7, with TRBD1 matching over 7 bases. J lost 6 bases, V lost 0 bases, and 9 bases had no gene match. Germline CDR1 is SGHRS and CDR2 is YFSETQ. The CDR3 contains 15 residues. CDR3 amino acids: CASSLAGGMASEQYF. CDR3 sequence (DNA): TGCGCCAGCAGCTTGGCAGGGGGTATGGCATCCGAGCAGTACTTC. The variable domain in full, completed from reference TRBV5-1 and TRBJ2-7, reads KAGVTQTPRYLIKTRGQQVTLSCSPISGHRSVSWYQQTPGQGLQFLFEYFSETQRNKGNFPGRFSGRQFSNSRSEMNVSTLELGDSALYLCASSLAGGMASEQYFGPGTRLTVT.

This rearrangement joins TRBV29-1 to TRBJ1-2; tentatively, D is TRBD1 (5 bases). CDR3 length: 11 amino acids. V shed 6 bases and J shed 4 bases, with 9 bases lying between them. CDR1 SQVTM and CDR2 ANQGSEA come from the germline V gene. The CDR3: CSVDSFYGYTF. The CDR3 DNA sequence: TGCAGCGTCGACAGCTTCTATGGCTACACCTTC.

There are many counts of this clonotype. This chain links TRBV7-9 with TRBJ1-1; TRBD1 matches 7 bases. The trim removed 5 bases at V and 7 bases at J, leaving 10 bases unmatched. The CDR3 extends over 14 amino acids. CDR1 SEHNR and CDR2 FQNEAQ come from the germline V gene (reference sequence). The CDR3 coding sequence is TGTGCCAGCAGCCCCTCGACAGGGTGGAATGAAGCTTTCTTT. It codes for CASSPSTGWNEAFF.

The chain couples TRBV19 to TRBJ2-5; D gene uncertain. Trimming took 9 bases from V and 5 from J, leaving 16 bases between them. Germline V CDR1 and CDR2: LNHDA, SQIVND (reference sequence). The CDR3 covers 13 residues. The CDR3 nucleotides are TGTGCCAGCGGACCCAATACCAAGGAGACCCAGTACTTC. Its protein product is CASGPNTKETQYF.

The rearrangement links TRBV29-1 to TRBJ2-7; D call uncertain. V lost 8 bases and J lost 0, with 14 bases in between. The CDR3 extends over 13 amino acids. Germline V gene lookup returns CDR1 SQVTM and CDR2 ANQGSEA. The CDR3 DNA sequence: TGCAGCTTCTCGTACGGGTACTCCTACGAGCAGTACTTC. It codes for CSFSYGYSYEQYF.